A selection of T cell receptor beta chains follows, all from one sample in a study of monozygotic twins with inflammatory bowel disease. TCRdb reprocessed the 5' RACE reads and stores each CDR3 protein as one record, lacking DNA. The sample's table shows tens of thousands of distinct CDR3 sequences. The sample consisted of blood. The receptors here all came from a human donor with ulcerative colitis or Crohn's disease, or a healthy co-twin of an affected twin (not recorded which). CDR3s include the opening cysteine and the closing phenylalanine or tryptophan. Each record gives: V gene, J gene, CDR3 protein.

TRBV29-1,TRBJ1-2,CSVSGTTSDSYGYTF
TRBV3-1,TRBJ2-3,CASSQGDSSLLGTQYF
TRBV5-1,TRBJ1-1,CASSRRGQDTEAFF
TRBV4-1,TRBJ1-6,CASSQDIARPYSSYNSPLHF
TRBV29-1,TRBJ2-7,CSVAGTGGYEQYF
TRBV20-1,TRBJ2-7,CSARPQAGSYEQYF
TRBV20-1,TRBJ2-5,CSAPDGPETQYF
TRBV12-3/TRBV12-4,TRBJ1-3,CASSFRTRGNTIYF
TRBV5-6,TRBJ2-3,CASSLRLRVTDTQYF
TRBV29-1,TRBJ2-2,CSVARGGHTGELFF
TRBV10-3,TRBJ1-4,CAISQGREKLFF